This is a list of T cell receptor beta chains from one sample in a study of blood T cell repertoires in COVID-19. Sequencing used immunoSEQ multiplex PCR; TCRdb keeps in-frame clones, though not all of them. The sample has around 150,000 clones, around 80% seen once; the top ten hold 3% to 3.5%. Sequenced sample: PBMCs or T cells enriched from blood (not recorded which). The receptor source for this set is a woman aged 60-75 years who had recovered from COVID-19. Each CDR3 is given with its conserved first and last residue. The D gene is left open where the match is weak. Only part of the rows carry a size: once, few, many, or a class if the clone is expanded.

d_call,j_call,clone_size,cdr3_length,v_call,cdr3_nt,cdr3_aa
-,TRBJ2-5,-,13,TRBV30,TGTGCCTGGAGTAGGGGAAGAGAGGAGACCCAGTACTTC,CAWSRGREETQYF
-,TRBJ2-7,-,13,TRBV27,TGTGCCAGCAGTTTAGGCAGGATCTACGAGCAGTACTTC,CASSLGRIYEQYF
TRBD1,TRBJ1-5,-,18,TRBV19,TGTGCCAGTAGTATAGATCGGGGCTGGACAGGGATCAATCAGCCCCAGCATTTT,CASSIDRGWTGINQPQHF
-,TRBJ1-5,-,12,TRBV6-6,TGTGCCAGCAAAAACCCCGGAGAGCCCCAGCATTTT,CASKNPGEPQHF
TRBD2,TRBJ2-5,-,14,TRBV7-2,TGTGCCAGCAGCTACCGGGGGGGCCTCGAGACCCAGTACTTC,CASSYRGGLETQYF
-,TRBJ1-6,once,15,TRBV3-1/TRBV3-2,TGTGCCAGCAGCCAAGGTAGTACAGACGGATCACCCCTCCACTTT,CASSQGSTDGSPLHF
TRBD1,TRBJ2-1,-,16,TRBV24-1,TGTGCCACCAGTGATTACGGGACAGGGACCTACAATGAGCAGTTCTTC,CATSDYGTGTYNEQFF
TRBD1,TRBJ2-6,-,17,TRBV30,TGTGCCTGGAGCCCGGGACAGGGAAATTCTGGGGCCAACGTCCTGACTTTC,CAWSPGQGNSGANVLTF
-,TRBJ1-5,-,15,TRBV19,TGTGCCAGTAGTCCTACCTACAGTAGCAATCAGCCCCAGCATTTT,CASSPTYSSNQPQHF
TRBD1,TRBJ1-4,-,17,TRBV5-1,TGCGCCAGCAGCCGGGGGGCCCAGGGGGCCTCTAATGAAAAACTGTTTTTT,CASSRGAQGASNEKLFF
-,TRBJ2-2,-,16,TRBV10-3,TGTGCCATCAGTGATCAGGACAGACTTAACACCGGGGAGCTGTTTTTT,CAISDQDRLNTGELFF
-,TRBJ2-1,-,12,TRBV5-5,TGTGCCAGCAGCTTGGACGGGGAGGAGCAGTTCTTC,CASSLDGEEQFF
TRBD1,TRBJ1-1,-,12,TRBV12-3/TRBV12-4,TGTGCCAGCAGTCCCGGACAGGGTGAAGCTTTCTTT,CASSPGQGEAFF
TRBD1,TRBJ2-7,-,16,TRBV5-1,TGCGCCAGCAGCCTCCGGTCCCCGGGACAGGGGGGCGAGCAGTACTTC,CASSLRSPGQGGEQYF
-,TRBJ2-3,-,16,TRBV2,TGTGCCAGCAGCCCCTTTAGGGGGTCTAGCACAGATACGCAGTATTTT,CASSPFRGSSTDTQYF
-,TRBJ1-4,-,14,TRBV18,TGTGCCAGCTCCCCCTTTGCAACTAATGAAAAACTGTTTTTT,CASSPFATNEKLFF
-,TRBJ2-3,-,16,TRBV19,TGTGCCAGTAGTATCATTGGTGTGGGCGGCACAGATACGCAGTATTTT,CASSIIGVGGTDTQYF
-,TRBJ2-5,-,14,TRBV13,TGTGCCAGCAGCAATTCCCCGTACTATAAGACCCAGTACTTC,CASSNSPYYKTQYF
-,TRBJ1-4,-,13,TRBV3-1/TRBV3-2,TGTGCCAGCAGCCAGGGGGCTAGTGAAAAACTGTTTTTT,CASSQGASEKLFF
TRBD1,TRBJ2-2,-,16,TRBV12-5,TGTGCTAGTGGTTTGACGGACAGGGGGTACACCGGGGAGCTGTTTTTT,CASGLTDRGYTGELFF
TRBD1,TRBJ2-3,-,16,TRBV19,TGTGCCAGTAGTAGTGGGACAGGGGGTATTGCAGATACGCAGTATTTT,CASSSGTGGIADTQYF
-,TRBJ2-3,-,16,TRBV19,TGTGCCAGTAGTTTCCGTGGGGGGGCTAGCACAGATACGCAGTATTTT,CASSFRGGASTDTQYF
-,TRBJ2-5,-,15,TRBV7-8,TGTGCCAGCAGCTTATCCCGGACACCACAAGAGACCCAGTACTTC,CASSLSRTPQETQYF
TRBD2,TRBJ2-3,-,16,TRBV11-2,TGTGCCAGCAGCTTAGACTGGCGGGGGGACACAGATACGCAGTATTTT,CASSLDWRGDTDTQYF
-,TRBJ1-1,-,13,TRBV19,TGTGCCAGTAGTATCGGTGGGAACACTGAAGCTTTCTTT,CASSIGGNTEAFF
TRBD1,TRBJ2-1,-,17,TRBV30,TGTGCCTGGAGTGGGATGGGACAGGCGAGCTCCTACAATGAGCAGTTCTTC,CAWSGMGQASSYNEQFF
TRBD2,TRBJ2-5,-,15,TRBV7-2,TGTGCCAGCAGCTTTAGCGGGGGCGCAGGGGAGACCCAGTACTTC,CASSFSGGAGETQYF
TRBD2,TRBJ2-5,once,16,TRBV11-2,TGTGCCAGCAGCTCACGAGCGGGGGGGCTTCTAGAGACCCAGTACTTC,CASSSRAGGLLETQYF
TRBD1,TRBJ2-7,-,14,TRBV11-3,TGTGCCAGCAGTTCCGGGACAGGGAGTGACGAGCAGTACTTC,CASSSGTGSDEQYF
-,TRBJ1-2,-,13,TRBV24-1,TGTGCCACCAGTGATTCCGACAGAAGGGGCTACACCTTC,CATSDSDRRGYTF
TRBD1,TRBJ2-7,medium-sized,14,TRBV5-1,TGCGCCAGCAGCCCAGGACAGGCCCCCTACGAGCAGTACTTC,CASSPGQAPYEQYF
-,TRBJ1-2,-,13,TRBV29-1,TGCAGCGTTGTTCCCCTGACGGGCTATGGCTACACCTTC,CSVVPLTGYGYTF
-,TRBJ2-2,-,14,TRBV5-1,TGCGCCAGCAGCTTCCCCGGAGGTACCGGGGAGCTGTTTTTT,CASSFPGGTGELFF
TRBD1,TRBJ1-3,once,16,TRBV16,TGTGCCAGCAGCCAAGACAGGGCTTCCTCTGGAAACACCATATATTTT,CASSQDRASSGNTIYF
-,TRBJ1-5,-,14,TRBV27,TGTGCCAGCAGTTACGGGCGGGGCGGTCAGCCCCAGCATTTT,CASSYGRGGQPQHF
-,TRBJ1-1,-,13,TRBV12-3/TRBV12-4,TGTGCCAGCAGTTTTGAGGGTCGGGGTGAAGCTTTCTTT,CASSFEGRGEAFF
TRBD2,TRBJ2-3,-,16,TRBV7-2,TGTGCCAGCAGCTTATCCGGGGGGGGTTTCTCAGATACGCAGTATTTT,CASSLSGGGFSDTQYF
TRBD1,TRBJ1-2,-,16,TRBV24-1,TGTGCCACCAGTGACACCGGGACAGGGTTGTTGAAGGGCTACACCTTC,CATSDTGTGLLKGYTF
TRBD2,TRBJ2-3,-,13,TRBV19,TGTGCCAGTAGGGGACTACTCACAGATACGCAGTATTTT,CASRGLLTDTQYF
-,TRBJ2-7,-,11,TRBV19,TGTGCCAGTAGTGGACACCAAGAGCAGTACTTC,CASSGHQEQYF
TRBD2,TRBJ2-1,-,17,TRBV3-1/TRBV3-2,TGTGCCAGCAGACCTGGACTAGCGGGGAAAAAGAGAGATGAGCAGTTCTTC,CASRPGLAGKKRDEQFF
-,TRBJ1-5,-,14,TRBV2,TGTGCCAGCAGTCTCCTTAGGGGTGGTCAGCCCCAGCATTTT,CASSLLRGGQPQHF
-,TRBJ1-4,-,14,TRBV7-2,TGTGCCAGCAGCTTTTCCAGTACTAATGAAAAACTGTTTTTT,CASSFSSTNEKLFF
TRBD2,TRBJ2-5,few,14,TRBV7-2,TGTGCCAGCAGCATTAGCGGGCGCCGAGAGACCCAGTACTTC,CASSISGRRETQYF
TRBD1,TRBJ1-2,many,14,TRBV2,TGTGCCACCCTGCCGGGACAGCGTAACTATGGCTACACCTTC,CATLPGQRNYGYTF
-,TRBJ2-7,few,11,TRBV7-9,TGTGCCAGCTCCTCCCCGTACGAGCAGTACTTC,CASSSPYEQYF
TRBD1,TRBJ1-3,-,15,TRBV7-2,TGTGCCAGCAGCTTAGCAGGGGGCGCTGGAAACACCATATATTTT,CASSLAGGAGNTIYF
-,TRBJ1-5,-,17,TRBV4-1,TGCGCCAGCAGCAACCCTCGCGGGGGCCGTCAGAATCAGCCCCAGCATTTT,CASSNPRGGRQNQPQHF
-,TRBJ2-3,-,12,TRBV29-1,TGCAGCGTTACCCGGGGCACAGATACGCAGTATTTT,CSVTRGTDTQYF
-,TRBJ1-4,-,16,TRBV4-1,TGCGCCAGCAGCCAAGAAGAGGGCCCGGGGAAAGAAAAACTGTTTTTT,CASSQEEGPGKEKLFF
TRBD2,TRBJ2-2,once,16,TRBV19,TGTGCCAGTCGACCAATAGCGGGGGGGAAATCCGGGGAGCTGTTTTTT,CASRPIAGGKSGELFF
TRBD1,TRBJ2-3,-,16,TRBV3-1/TRBV3-2,TGTGCCAGCAGCCAGCGGACAGGGTCGGGGACAGATACGCAGTATTTT,CASSQRTGSGTDTQYF
TRBD2,TRBJ2-3,-,17,TRBV7-8,TGTGCCAGCAGCCTGGGACTAGCAGCTACTAGCACAGATACGCAGTATTTT,CASSLGLAATSTDTQYF
TRBD1,TRBJ1-2,-,15,TRBV27,TGTGCCAGCAGTCCAAAGACAGGGGGCCTCTATGGCTACACCTTC,CASSPKTGGLYGYTF
TRBD2,TRBJ2-7,-,12,TRBV7-6,TGTGCCAGCAGCTGGGCGGGGGGCGAGCAGTACTTC,CASSWAGGEQYF
-,TRBJ2-2,-,12,TRBV19,TGTGCCAGTAGTCCTAACACCGGGGAGCTGTTTTTT,CASSPNTGELFF
TRBD1,TRBJ2-1,-,14,TRBV19,TGTGCCACTACTAGGATGGGACAGAGGGGTGAGCAGTTCTTC,CATTRMGQRGEQFF
TRBD2,TRBJ2-7,-,13,TRBV30,TGTGCCTGGACGCCGGGTGAAGCGGGGGGGCAGTACTTC,CAWTPGEAGGQYF